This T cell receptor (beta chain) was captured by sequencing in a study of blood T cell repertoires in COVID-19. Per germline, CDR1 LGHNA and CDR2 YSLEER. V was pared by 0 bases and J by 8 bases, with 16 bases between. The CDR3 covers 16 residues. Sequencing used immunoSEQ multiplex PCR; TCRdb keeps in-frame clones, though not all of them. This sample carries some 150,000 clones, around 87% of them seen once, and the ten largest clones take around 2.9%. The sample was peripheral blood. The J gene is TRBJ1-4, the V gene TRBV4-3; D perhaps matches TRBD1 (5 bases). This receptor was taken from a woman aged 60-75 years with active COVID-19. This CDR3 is CASSQELGQGGEKLFF. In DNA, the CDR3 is TGCGCCAGCAGCCAAGAACTGGGGCAGGGCGGCGAAAAACTGTTTTTT.